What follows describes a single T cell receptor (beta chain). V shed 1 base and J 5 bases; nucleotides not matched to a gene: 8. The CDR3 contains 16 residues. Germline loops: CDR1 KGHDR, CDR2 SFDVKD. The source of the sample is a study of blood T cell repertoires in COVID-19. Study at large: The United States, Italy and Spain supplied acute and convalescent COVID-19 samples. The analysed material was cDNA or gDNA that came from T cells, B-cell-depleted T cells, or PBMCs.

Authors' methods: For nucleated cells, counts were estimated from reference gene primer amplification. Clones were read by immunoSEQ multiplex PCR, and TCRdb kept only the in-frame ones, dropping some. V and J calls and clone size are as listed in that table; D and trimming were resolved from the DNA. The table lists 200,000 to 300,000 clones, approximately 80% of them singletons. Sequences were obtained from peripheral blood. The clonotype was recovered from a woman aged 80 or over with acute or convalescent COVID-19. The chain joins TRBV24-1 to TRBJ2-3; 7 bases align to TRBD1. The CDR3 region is CATSDFRGGEGDTQYF. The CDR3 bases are TGTGCCACCAGTGATTTTAGAGGGGGCGAGGGAGATACGCAGTATTTT.